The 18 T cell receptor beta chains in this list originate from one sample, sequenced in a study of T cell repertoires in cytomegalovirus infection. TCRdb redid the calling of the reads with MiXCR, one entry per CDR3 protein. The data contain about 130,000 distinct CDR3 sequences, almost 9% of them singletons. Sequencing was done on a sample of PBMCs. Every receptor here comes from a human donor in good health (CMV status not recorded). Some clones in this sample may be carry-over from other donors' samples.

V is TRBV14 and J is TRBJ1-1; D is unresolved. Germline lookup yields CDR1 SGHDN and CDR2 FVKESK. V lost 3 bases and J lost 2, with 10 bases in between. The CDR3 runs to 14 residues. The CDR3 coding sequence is TGTGCCAGCAGCCACGAACGGAGCAACACTGAAGCTTTCTTT. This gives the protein CASSHERSNTEAFF.

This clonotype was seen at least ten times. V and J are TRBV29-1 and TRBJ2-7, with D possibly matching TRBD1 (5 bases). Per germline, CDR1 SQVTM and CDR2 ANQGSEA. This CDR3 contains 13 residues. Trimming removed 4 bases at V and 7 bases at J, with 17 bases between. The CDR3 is CSVADSTHSEQYF. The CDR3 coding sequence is TGCAGCGTTGCAGACAGCACCCACTCGGAGCAGTACTTC.

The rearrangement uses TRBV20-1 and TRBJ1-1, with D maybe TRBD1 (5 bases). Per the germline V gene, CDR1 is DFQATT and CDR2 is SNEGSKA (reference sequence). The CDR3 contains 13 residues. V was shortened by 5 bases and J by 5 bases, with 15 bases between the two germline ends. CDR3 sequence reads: CSAWGTPQTEAFF. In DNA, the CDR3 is TGCAGTGCTTGGGGGACCCCACAGACTGAAGCTTTCTTT.

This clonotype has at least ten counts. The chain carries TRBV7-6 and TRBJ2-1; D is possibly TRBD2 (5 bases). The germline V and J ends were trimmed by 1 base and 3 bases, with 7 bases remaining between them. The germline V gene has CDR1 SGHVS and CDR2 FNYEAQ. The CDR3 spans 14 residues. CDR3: CASSLGGYYNEQFF. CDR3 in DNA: TGTGCCAGCAGCTTAGGAGGGTACTACAATGAGCAGTTCTTC.

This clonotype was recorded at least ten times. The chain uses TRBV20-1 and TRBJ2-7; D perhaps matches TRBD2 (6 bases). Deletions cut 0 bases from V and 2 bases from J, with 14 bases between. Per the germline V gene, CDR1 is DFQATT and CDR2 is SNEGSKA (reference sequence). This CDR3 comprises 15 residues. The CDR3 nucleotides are TGCAGTGCTAGAGATTTGAGCGGGCGACCCTACGAGCAGTACTTC. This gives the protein CSARDLSGRPYEQYF.

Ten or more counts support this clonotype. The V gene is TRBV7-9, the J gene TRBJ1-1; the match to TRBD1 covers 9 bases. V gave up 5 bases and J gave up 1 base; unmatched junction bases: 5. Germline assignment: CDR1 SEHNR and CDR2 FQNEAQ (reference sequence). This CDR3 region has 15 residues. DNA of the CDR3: TGTGCCAGCAGCCCCCGACAGGGGGGGAACACTGAAGCTTTCTTT. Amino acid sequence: CASSPRQGGNTEAFF.

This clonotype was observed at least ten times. This CDR3 is CASNRAREWEQYF. The CDR3 coding sequence is TGTGCCAGCAATAGGGCCCGGGAGTGGGAGCAGTACTTC. The rearrangement joins TRBV6-1 to TRBJ2-7; a weak D match, TRBD2 (6 bases). The CDR3 loop spans 13 amino acids. V lost 7 bases and J lost 7, with 17 bases in between. CDR1 and CDR2 from the germline V gene are MNHNS and SASEGT.

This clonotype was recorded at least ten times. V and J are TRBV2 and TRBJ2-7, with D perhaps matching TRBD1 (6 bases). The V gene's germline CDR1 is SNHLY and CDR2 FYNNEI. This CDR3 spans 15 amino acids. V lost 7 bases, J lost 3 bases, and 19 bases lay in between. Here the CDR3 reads CASTIGAGTLYEQYF. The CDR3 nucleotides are TGTGCCAGCACTATAGGGGCAGGGACACTCTACGAGCAGTACTTC. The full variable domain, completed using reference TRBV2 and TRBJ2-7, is EPEVTQTPSHQVTQMGQEVILRCVPISNHLYFYWYRQILGQKVEFLVSFYNNEISEKSEIFDDQFSVERPDGSNFTLKIRSTKLEDSAMYFCASTIGAGTLYEQYFGPGTRLTVT.

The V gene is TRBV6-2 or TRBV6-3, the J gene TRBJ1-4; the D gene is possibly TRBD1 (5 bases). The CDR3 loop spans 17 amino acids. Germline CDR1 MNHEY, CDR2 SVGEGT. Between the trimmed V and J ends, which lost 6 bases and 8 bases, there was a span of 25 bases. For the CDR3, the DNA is TGTGCCAGCAGCCAACGGGACCTTTATGGACTTCAAGAAAAACTGTTTTTT. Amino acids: CASSQRDLYGLQEKLFF.

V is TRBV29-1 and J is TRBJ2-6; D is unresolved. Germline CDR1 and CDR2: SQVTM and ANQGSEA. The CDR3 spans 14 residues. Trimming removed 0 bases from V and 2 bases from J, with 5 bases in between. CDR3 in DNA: TGCAGCGTTGAAGAGGGTACTGGGGCCAACGTCCTGACTTTC. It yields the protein CSVEEGTGANVLTF. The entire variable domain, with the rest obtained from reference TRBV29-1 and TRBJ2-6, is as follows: SAVISQKPSRDICQRGTSLTIQCQVDSQVTMMFWYRQQPGQSLTLIATANQGSEATYESGFVIDKFPISRPNLTFSTLTVSNMSPEDSSIYLCSVEEGTGANVLTFGAGSRLTVL.

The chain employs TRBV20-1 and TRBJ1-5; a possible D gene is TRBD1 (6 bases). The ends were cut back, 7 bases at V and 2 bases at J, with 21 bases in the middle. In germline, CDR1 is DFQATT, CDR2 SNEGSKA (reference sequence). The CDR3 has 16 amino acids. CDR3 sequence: CSVVEQGRMRNQPQHF. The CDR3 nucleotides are TGCAGTGTGGTGGAACAGGGTAGGATGCGCAATCAGCCCCAGCATTTT.

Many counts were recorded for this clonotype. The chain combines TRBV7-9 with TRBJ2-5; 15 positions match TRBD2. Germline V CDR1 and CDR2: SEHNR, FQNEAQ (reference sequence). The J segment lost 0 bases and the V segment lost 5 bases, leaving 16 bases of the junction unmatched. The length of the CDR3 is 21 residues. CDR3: CASSPGLAGGPATRYQETQYF. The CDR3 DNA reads TGTGCCAGCAGCCCCGGACTAGCGGGGGGGCCCGCGACCAGGTACCAAGAGACCCAGTACTTC.

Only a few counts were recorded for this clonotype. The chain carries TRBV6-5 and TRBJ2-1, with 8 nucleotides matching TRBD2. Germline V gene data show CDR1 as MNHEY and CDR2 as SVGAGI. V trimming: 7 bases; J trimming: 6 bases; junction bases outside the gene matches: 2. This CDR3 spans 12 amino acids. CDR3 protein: CASTGGGNEQFF. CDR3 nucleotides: TGTGCCAGCACGGGGGGGGGCAATGAGCAGTTCTTC.

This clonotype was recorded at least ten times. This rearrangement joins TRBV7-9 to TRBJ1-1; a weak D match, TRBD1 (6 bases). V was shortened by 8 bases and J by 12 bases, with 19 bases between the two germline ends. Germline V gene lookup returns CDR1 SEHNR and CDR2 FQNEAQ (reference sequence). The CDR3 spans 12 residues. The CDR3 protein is CASDTGAGETFF. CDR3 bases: TGTGCCAGCGATACAGGTGCAGGGGAAACTTTCTTT.

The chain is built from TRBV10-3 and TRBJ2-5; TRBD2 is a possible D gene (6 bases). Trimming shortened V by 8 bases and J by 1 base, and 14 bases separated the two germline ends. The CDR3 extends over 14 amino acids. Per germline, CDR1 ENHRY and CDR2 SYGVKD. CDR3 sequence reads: CAISAAAGQETQYF. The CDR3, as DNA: TGTGCCATCTCCGCCGCAGCGGGCCAAGAGACCCAGTACTTC.

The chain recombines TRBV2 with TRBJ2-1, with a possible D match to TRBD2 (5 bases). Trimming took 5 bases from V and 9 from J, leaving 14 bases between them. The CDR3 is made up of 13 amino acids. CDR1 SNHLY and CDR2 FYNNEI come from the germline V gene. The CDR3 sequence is CASSPDGMSEQFF. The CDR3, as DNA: TGTGCCAGCAGTCCGGACGGGATGAGTGAGCAGTTCTTC.

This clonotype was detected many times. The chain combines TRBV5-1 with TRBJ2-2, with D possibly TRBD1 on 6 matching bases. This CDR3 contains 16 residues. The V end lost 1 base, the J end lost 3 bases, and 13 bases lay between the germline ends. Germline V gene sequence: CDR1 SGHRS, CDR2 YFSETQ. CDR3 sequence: CASSLKAAGDTGELFF. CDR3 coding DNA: TGCGCCAGCAGCTTGAAGGCGGCAGGGGACACCGGGGAGCTGTTTTTT.

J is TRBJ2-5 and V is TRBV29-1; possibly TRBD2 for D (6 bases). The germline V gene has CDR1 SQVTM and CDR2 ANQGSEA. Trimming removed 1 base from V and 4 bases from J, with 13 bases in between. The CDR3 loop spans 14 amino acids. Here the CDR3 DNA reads TGCAGCGTTGAAGGGGACTCCCATTCAGAGACCCAGTACTTC. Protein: CSVEGDSHSETQYF.